This T cell receptor (beta chain) was observed in a study of molecular identifiers for immune sequencing clone quantification. General study points: Clones of above 20 RNA copies carried over 98% of effector molecules; in naive cells they carried under 1%.

The authors built bulk TCR libraries by previously described methods with listed TCR primers. TCRdb re-called the PCR reads through MiXCR, storing one row per CDR3 protein. The sample has over 600,000 distinct CDR3 sequences, less than 20% seen once. V was trimmed by 1 base and J by 0 bases, leaving 12 bases between them. The germline gives CDR1 SEHNR, CDR2 FQNEAQ (reference sequence). This CDR3 contains 16 residues. As to this clonotype: The antigen is undetermined.

For naive CD8 T cells, sorting used the CD8+CD4-CCR7+CD45RA+ phenotype. This receptor was identified in a human donor in good health. Some libraries in this study had Jurkat cell RNA spiked in. The sample consisted of naive CD8+ T cells from blood, with Jurkat cell RNA spiked in. Documented subset: FACS-sorted CD8+CD4-CCR7+CD45RA+ naive T cells. J is TRBJ1-1 and V is TRBV7-9; D perhaps matches TRBD1 (5 bases). For the CDR3, the DNA is TGTGCCAGCAGCTTAGTTAGGACATCGCTGAACACTGAAGCTTTCTTT. It translates to CASSLVRTSLNTEAFF.